This is a list of T cell receptor beta chains from one sample in a study of blood T cells in healthy people across ages. TCRdb called the 5' RACE reads again in MiXCR, with one record for every CDR3 protein. The repertoire consists of 750,000 to 850,000 distinct CDR3 sequences, with around 25% occurring once and the leading ten covering more than 3%. The same data also went into a second study, on T cells of mothers and their children.

The sequenced sample was blood. The receptors were gathered from a boy between 10 and 17 years old in good health. Each CDR3 is given with its conserved first and last residue. Fields, in order: clone size, D gene, CDR3 length, V gene, J gene, CDR3 DNA, CDR3 protein. D genes are given only for firm matches. Clone size is not always given. Where it is, it says once, few, many or a class for expanded clones.

clone size: .; D gene: .; CDR3 length: 13; V gene: TRBV7-9; J gene: TRBJ1-1; CDR3 DNA: TGTGCCAGCAGCTTAAACGTGGCAGGAGAAGCTTTCTTT; CDR3 protein: CASSLNVAGEAFF
clone size: few; D gene: .; CDR3 length: 12; V gene: TRBV3-1; J gene: TRBJ2-7; CDR3 DNA: TGTGCCGGCAGCCAAGATGAGGGCGAGCAGTACTTC; CDR3 protein: CAGSQDEGEQYF
clone size: few; D gene: TRBD1; CDR3 length: 15; V gene: TRBV7-2; J gene: TRBJ2-7; CDR3 DNA: TGTGCCAGCGGATCCCGGGACAGGGGGTCGTACGAGCAGTACTTC; CDR3 protein: CASGSRDRGSYEQYF
clone size: .; D gene: .; CDR3 length: 16; V gene: TRBV20-1; J gene: TRBJ2-1; CDR3 DNA: TGCAGTGCTGCCCCCCGGGGGGCCACTCCTTACAATGAGCAGTTCTTC; CDR3 protein: CSAAPRGATPYNEQFF
clone size: .; D gene: .; CDR3 length: 14; V gene: TRBV6-2/TRBV6-3; J gene: TRBJ1-2; CDR3 DNA: TGTGCCAGCAGTTACTTGACCGAGTACTATGGCTACACCTTC; CDR3 protein: CASSYLTEYYGYTF
clone size: few; D gene: TRBD2; CDR3 length: 18; V gene: TRBV9; J gene: TRBJ2-6; CDR3 DNA: TGTGCCAGCAGCGTAGATATAGCGGGGAGCTCTGGGGCCAACGTCCTGACTTTC; CDR3 protein: CASSVDIAGSSGANVLTF
clone size: many; D gene: .; CDR3 length: 12; V gene: TRBV29-1; J gene: TRBJ2-5; CDR3 DNA: TGCAGCGTGCAAAACAAGAAAGAGACCCAGTACTTC; CDR3 protein: CSVQNKKETQYF
clone size: many; D gene: .; CDR3 length: 12; V gene: TRBV3-1; J gene: TRBJ2-1; CDR3 DNA: TGTGCCAGCCATGGTCCCTACAATGAGCAGTTCTTC; CDR3 protein: CASHGPYNEQFF
clone size: few; D gene: .; CDR3 length: 15; V gene: TRBV12-3/TRBV12-4; J gene: TRBJ1-5; CDR3 DNA: TGTGCCAGCAAAAGTTTGCCCAGGGTAGGGCAGCCCCAGCATTTT; CDR3 protein: CASKSLPRVGQPQHF
clone size: .; D gene: TRBD2; CDR3 length: 17; V gene: TRBV11-2; J gene: TRBJ2-4; CDR3 DNA: TGTGCCAGCAGCGGGACTAGCTTACTCCTAGCCAAAAACATTCAGTACTTC; CDR3 protein: CASSGTSLLLAKNIQYF
clone size: few; D gene: .; CDR3 length: 17; V gene: TRBV9; J gene: TRBJ2-1; CDR3 DNA: TGTGCCAGCAGCGTAGGATCTACGATAGGCTCCTACAATGAGCAGTTCTTC; CDR3 protein: CASSVGSTIGSYNEQFF
clone size: few; D gene: TRBD2; CDR3 length: 15; V gene: TRBV7-2; J gene: TRBJ2-3; CDR3 DNA: TGTGCCAGCTATTTGAGGGAGGGCCGCACAGATACGCAGTATTTT; CDR3 protein: CASYLREGRTDTQYF
clone size: .; D gene: .; CDR3 length: 13; V gene: TRBV7-3; J gene: TRBJ2-1; CDR3 DNA: TGTGCCAGCAGCTGGGGGACGGGCAATGAGCAGTTCTTC; CDR3 protein: CASSWGTGNEQFF
clone size: few; D gene: .; CDR3 length: 15; V gene: TRBV6-6; J gene: TRBJ1-4; CDR3 DNA: TGTGCCAGCAGTCCCCCCCCGGGGGCTACTGAAAAACTGTTTTTT; CDR3 protein: CASSPPPGATEKLFF
clone size: few; D gene: .; CDR3 length: 15; V gene: TRBV20-1; J gene: TRBJ2-1; CDR3 DNA: TGCAGTGCTAGAGGTGGAGCGGCGAGTTACAATGAGCAGTTCTTC; CDR3 protein: CSARGGAASYNEQFF